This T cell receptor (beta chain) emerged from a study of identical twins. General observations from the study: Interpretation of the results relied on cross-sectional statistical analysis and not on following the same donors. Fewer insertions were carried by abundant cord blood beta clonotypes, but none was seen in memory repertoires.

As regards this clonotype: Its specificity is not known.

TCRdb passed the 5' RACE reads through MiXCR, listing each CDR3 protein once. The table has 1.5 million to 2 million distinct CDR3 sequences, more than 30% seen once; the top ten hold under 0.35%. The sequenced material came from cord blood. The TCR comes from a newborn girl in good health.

The CDR3 DNA follows: TGTGCCAGCAGCCAAACCCTAGCGGGGTCCTACAATGAGCAGTTCTTC. Its translation is CASSQTLAGSYNEQFF. The gene calls are TRBV3-1 and TRBJ2-1; the match to TRBD2 covers 9 bases. The germline V gene has CDR1 LGHDT and CDR2 YNNKEL (reference sequence). The CDR3 runs to 16 residues. The V and J ends lost 2 bases and 1 base, in that order; junction bases with no gene match: 3.